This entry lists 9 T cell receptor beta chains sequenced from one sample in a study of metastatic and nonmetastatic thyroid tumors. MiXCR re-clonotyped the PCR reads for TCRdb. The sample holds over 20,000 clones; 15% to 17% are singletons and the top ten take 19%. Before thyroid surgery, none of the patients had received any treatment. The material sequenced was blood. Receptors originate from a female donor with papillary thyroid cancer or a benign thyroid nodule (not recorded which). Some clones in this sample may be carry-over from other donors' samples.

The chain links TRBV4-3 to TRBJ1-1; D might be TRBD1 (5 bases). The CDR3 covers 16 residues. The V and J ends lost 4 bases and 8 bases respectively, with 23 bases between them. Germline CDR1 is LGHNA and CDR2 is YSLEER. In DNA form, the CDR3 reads TGCGCCAGCAGCCCCACAGGCCTCGAAGTCCGGGGAGAAGCTTTCTTT. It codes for CASSPTGLEVRGEAFF.

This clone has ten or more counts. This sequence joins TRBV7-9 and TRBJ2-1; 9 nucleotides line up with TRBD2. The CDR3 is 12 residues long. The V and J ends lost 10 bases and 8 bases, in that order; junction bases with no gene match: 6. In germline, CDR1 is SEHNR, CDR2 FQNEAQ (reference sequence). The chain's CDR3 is CATQRGDDEQFF. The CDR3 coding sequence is TGTGCCACGCAGCGGGGGGACGATGAGCAGTTCTTC.

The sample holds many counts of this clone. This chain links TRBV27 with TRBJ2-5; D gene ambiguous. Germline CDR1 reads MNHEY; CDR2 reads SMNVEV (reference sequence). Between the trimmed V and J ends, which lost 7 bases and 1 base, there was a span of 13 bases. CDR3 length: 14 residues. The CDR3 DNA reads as TGTGCCAGCAAGAAAACAAGGCCCCAAGAGACCCAGTACTTC. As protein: CASKKTRPQETQYF.

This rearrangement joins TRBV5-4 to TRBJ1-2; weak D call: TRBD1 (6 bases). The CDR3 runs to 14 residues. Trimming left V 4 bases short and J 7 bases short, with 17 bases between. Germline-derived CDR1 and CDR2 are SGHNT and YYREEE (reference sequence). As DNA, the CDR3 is TGTGCCAGCAGCCCGACGGGGGACACCCCTGGCTACACCTTC. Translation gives CASSPTGDTPGYTF.

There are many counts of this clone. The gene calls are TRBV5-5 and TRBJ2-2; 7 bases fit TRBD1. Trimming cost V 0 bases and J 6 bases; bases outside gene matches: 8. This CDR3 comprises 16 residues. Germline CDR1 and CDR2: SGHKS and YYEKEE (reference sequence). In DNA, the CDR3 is TGTGCCAGCAGCTTGGCCTCTAGGGGGCACGCCGGGGAGCTGTTTTTT. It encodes CASSLASRGHAGELFF.

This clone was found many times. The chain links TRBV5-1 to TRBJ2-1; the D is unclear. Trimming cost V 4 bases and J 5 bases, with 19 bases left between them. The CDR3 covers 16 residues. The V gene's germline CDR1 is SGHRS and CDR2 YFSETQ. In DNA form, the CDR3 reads TGCGCCAGCAGCCGAGTAATGAGCTCCCTTAACAATGAGCAGTTCTTC. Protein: CASSRVMSSLNNEQFF.

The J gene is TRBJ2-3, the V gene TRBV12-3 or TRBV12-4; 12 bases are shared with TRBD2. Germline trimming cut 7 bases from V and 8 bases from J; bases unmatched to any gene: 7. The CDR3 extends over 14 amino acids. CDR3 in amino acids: CASTLAGGPGTQYF. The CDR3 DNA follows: TGTGCCAGCACCCTAGCGGGAGGGCCGGGTACGCAGTATTTT.

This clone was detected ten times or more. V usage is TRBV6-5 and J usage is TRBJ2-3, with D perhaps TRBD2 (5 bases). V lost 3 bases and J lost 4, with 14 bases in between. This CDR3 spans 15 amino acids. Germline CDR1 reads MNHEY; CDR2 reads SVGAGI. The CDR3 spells CASSYRAAGADTQYF. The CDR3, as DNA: TGTGCCAGCAGTTATCGGGCGGCGGGCGCAGATACGCAGTATTTT.

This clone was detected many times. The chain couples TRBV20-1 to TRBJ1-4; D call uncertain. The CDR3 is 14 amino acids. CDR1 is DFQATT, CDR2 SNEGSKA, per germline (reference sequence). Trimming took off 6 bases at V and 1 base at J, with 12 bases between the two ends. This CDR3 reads CSADSGVTNEKLFF. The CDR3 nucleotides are TGCAGTGCCGATAGTGGCGTAACTAATGAAAAACTGTTTTTT.